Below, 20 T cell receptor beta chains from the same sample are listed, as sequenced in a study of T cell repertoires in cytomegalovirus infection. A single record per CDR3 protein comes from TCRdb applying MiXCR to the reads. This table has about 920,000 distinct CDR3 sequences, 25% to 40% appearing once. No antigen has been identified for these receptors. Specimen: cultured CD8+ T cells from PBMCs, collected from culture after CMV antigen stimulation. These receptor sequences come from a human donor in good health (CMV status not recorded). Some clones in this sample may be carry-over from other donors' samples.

The CDR3, as DNA: TGTGCCAGCAGCTTACTAGCGGGGGATAACACCGGGGAGCTGTTTTTT. Protein product: CASSLLAGDNTGELFF. This chain connects TRBV7-6 to TRBJ2-2; 10 bases map to TRBD2. Germline V lookup: CDR1 SGHVS, CDR2 FNYEAQ. The J segment lost 2 bases and the V segment lost 2 bases, leaving 2 bases of the junction unmatched. The CDR3 spans 16 residues. The full variable domain, with the rest looked up from reference TRBV7-6 and TRBJ2-2, is GAGVSQSPRYKVTKRGQDVALRCDPISGHVSLYWYRQALGQGPEFLTYFNYEAQQDKSGLPNDRFSAERPEGSISTLTIQRTEQRDSAMYRCASSLLAGDNTGELFFGEGSRLTVL.

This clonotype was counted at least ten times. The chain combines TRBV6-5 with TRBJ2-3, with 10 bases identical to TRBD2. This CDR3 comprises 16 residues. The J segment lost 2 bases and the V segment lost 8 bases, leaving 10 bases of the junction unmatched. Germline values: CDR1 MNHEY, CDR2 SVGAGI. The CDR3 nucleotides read TGTGCCAGCGTTACTTCTAGCGGGAGATACACAGATACGCAGTATTTT. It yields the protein CASVTSSGRYTDTQYF.

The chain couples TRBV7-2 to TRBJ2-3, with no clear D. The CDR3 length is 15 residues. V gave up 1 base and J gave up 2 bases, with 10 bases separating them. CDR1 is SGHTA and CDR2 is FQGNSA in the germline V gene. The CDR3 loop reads CASSLGFSFTDTQYF. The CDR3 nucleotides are TGTGCCAGCAGCTTAGGGTTCAGTTTCACAGATACGCAGTATTTT.

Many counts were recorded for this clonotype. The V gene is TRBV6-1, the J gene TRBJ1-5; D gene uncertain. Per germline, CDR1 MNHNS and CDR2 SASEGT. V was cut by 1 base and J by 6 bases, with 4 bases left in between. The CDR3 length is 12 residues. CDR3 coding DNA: TGTGCCAGCAGTGAAGGTGGTCAGCCCCAGCATTTT. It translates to CASSEGGQPQHF.

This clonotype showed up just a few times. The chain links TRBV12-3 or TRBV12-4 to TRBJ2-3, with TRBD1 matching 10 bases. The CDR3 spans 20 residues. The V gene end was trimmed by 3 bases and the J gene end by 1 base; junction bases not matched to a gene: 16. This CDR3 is CASSFLPPGQGTTGTDTQYF. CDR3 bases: TGTGCCAGCAGTTTTCTTCCTCCGGGACAGGGGACGACCGGCACAGATACGCAGTATTTT.

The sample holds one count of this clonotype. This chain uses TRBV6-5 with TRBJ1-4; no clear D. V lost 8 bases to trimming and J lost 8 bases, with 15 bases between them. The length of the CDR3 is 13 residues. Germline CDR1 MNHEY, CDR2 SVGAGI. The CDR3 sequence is CASSPDYGEKLFF. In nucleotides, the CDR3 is TGTGCCAGCTCGCCGGACTACGGAGAAAAACTGTTTTTT.

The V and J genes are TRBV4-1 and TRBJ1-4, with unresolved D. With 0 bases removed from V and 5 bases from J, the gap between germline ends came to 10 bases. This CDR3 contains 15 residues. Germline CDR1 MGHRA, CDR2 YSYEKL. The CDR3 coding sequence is TGCGCCAGCAGCCAAGAAGGCCGACGAAATGAAAAACTGTTTTTT. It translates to CASSQEGRRNEKLFF.

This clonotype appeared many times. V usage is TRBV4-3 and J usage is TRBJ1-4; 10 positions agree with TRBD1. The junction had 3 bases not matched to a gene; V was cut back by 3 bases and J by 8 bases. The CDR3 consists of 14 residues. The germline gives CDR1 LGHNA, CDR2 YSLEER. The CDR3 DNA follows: TGCGCCAGCAGCCAGGGGACAGGGGTGGAAAAACTGTTTTTT. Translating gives CASSQGTGVEKLFF.

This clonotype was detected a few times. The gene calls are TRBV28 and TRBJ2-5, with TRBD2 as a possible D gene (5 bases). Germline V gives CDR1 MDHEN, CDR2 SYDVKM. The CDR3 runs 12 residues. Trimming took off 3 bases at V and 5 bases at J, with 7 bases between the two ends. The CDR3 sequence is CASSFWEETQYF. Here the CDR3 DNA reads TGTGCCAGCAGTTTCTGGGAGGAGACCCAGTACTTC.

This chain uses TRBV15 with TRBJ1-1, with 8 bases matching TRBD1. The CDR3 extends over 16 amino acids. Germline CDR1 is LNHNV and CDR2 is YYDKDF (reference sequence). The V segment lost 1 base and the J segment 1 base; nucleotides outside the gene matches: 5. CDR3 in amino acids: CATSRGGQGQNTEAFF. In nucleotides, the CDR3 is TGTGCCACCAGCAGAGGAGGACAGGGCCAGAACACTGAAGCTTTCTTT. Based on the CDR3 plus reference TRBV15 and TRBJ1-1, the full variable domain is DAMVIQNPRYQVTQFGKPVTLSCSQTLNHNVMYWYQQKSSQAPKLLFHYYDKDFNNEADTPDNFQSRRPNTSFCFLDIRSPGLGDTAMYLCATSRGGQGQNTEAFFGQGTRLTVV.

CDR3 amino acids: CASSLGGDGGVYNEQFF. As DNA, the CDR3 is TGTGCCAGCAGCTTAGGGGGGGACGGGGGGGTCTACAATGAGCAGTTCTTC. The chain has TRBV7-3 and TRBJ2-1; 8 bases line up with TRBD2. The CDR3 sequence is 17 residues long. V lost 2 bases and J lost 3; bases outside the gene matches: 9. CDR1 and CDR2 from the germline V gene are SGHTA and FQGTGA.

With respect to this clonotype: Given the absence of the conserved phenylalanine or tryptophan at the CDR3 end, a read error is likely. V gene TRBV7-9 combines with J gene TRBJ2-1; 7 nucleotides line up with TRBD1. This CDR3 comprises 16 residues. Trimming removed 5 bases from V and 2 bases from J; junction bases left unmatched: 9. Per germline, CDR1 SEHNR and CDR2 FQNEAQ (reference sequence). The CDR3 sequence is CASSPRTGVPYNEQFL. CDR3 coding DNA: TGTGCCAGCAGCCCCCGGACAGGTGTTCCCTACAATGAGCAGTTCCTC.

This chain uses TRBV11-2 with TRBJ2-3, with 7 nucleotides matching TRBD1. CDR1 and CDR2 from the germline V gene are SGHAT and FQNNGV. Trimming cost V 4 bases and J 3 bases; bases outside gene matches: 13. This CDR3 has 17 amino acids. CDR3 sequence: CASSSGTAFSRTDTQYF. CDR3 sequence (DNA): TGTGCCAGCAGCTCCGGGACAGCGTTCTCGAGAACAGATACGCAGTATTTT.

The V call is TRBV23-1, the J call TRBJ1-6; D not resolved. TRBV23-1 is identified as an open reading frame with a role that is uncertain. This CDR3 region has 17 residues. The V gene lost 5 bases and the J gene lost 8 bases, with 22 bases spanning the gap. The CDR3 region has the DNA TGCGCCAGCAGTTTCAACCCGAGCCCGACTTCGGATTCACCCCTCCACTTT. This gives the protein CASSFNPSPTSDSPLHF.

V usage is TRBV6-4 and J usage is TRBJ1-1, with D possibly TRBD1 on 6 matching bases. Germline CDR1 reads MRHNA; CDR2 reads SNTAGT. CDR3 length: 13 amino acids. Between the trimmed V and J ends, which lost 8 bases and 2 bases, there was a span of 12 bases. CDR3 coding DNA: TGTGCCAGCCGCAGACAGGCTAACACTGAAGCTTTCTTT. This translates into CASRRQANTEAFF.

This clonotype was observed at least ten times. The CDR3 is CASSSISRDTEAFF. The CDR3 DNA sequence: TGTGCCAGCAGCTCCATCTCAAGGGACACTGAAGCTTTCTTT. V usage is TRBV7-2 and J usage is TRBJ1-1; unclear D gene. The CDR3 spans 14 residues. Trimming removed 4 bases at V and 3 bases at J, with 12 bases between. Germline V gene sequence: CDR1 SGHTA, CDR2 FQGNSA.

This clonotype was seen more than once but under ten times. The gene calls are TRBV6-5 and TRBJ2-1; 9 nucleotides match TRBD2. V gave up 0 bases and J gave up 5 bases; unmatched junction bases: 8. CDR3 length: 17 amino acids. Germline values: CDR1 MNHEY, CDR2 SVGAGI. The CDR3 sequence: CASSYSTGSGGNNEQFF. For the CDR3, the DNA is TGTGCCAGCAGTTACTCGACCGGGAGCGGGGGGAACAATGAGCAGTTCTTC.

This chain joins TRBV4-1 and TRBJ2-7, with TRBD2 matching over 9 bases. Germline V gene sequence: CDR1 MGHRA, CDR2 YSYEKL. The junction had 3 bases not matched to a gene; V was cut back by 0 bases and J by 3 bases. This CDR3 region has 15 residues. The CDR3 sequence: CASSQEAGGDYEQYF. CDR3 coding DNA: TGCGCCAGCAGCCAAGAAGCGGGGGGCGACTACGAGCAGTACTTC.

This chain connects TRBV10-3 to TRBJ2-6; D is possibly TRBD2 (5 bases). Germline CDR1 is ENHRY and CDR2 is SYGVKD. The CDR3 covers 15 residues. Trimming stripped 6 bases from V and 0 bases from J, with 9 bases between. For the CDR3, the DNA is TGTGCCATCAGGGAGGTCAGCTCTGGGGCCAACGTCCTGACTTTC. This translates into CAIREVSSGANVLTF.

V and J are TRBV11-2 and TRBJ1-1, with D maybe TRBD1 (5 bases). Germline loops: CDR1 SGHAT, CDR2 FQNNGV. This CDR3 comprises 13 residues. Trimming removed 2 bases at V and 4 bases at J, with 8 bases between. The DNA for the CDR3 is TGTGCCAGCAGCTTATCGACAGCCACTGAAGCTTTCTTT. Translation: CASSLSTATEAFF.